This TCR beta chain was profiled in a study of blood T cell repertoires in COVID-19. Whole-study context: Spain, Italy and the United States supplied samples that represented acute and convalescent COVID-19. Nucleic acid was either cDNA or gDNA, and it came from T cells, B-cell-depleted T cells, or PBMCs.

Original data processing: Amplified reference gene primers provided the basis for estimating nucleated cell counts. TCRdb keeps only in-frame clones here, not all; method: immunoSEQ multiplex PCR. That table is the source of V, J and clone size, and D and trimming were worked out from the DNA. Among around 140,000 clones listed, 84% were seen once. The CDR3 sequence is 14 residues long. Germline CDR1 SEHNR, CDR2 FQNEAQ (reference sequence). V dropped 7 bases and J dropped 1 base, with 10 bases sitting between them. Sequencing was performed on peripheral blood. V is TRBV7-9 and J is TRBJ2-2, with D perhaps matching TRBD2 (6 bases). This TCR was sampled from a man in his 60s with active or convalescent COVID-19. CDR3 in DNA: TGTGCCAGCACGCGGCGGGAGAACACCGGGGAGCTGTTTTTT. Protein sequence: CASTRRENTGELFF.